This T cell receptor (beta chain) is from a study of T-cell reconstitution after alpha-beta-depleted transplantation in children. V lost 6 bases, J lost 3 bases, and 0 bases stayed unmatched. Germline CDR1 is SGHVS and CDR2 is FQNEAQ. The CDR3 sequence is 13 residues long. The sample holds many counts of this clonotype. Its specificity is unknown. The library targeted TCRbeta and was prepared with unique molecular identifiers. TCRdb independently ran MiXCR on the PCR reads; one entry per CDR3 protein. The sample has about 300,000 distinct CDR3 sequences, around 10% seen once; the top ten hold approximately 7%. General study findings and limits: In some patients, recipient T cells and intrathymic progenitors surviving conditioning explained high day-60 diversity. As was reported, about two months after transplant, alpha-beta T cells came from several hundred expanded graft clones. T-cell numbers and diversity one year post-transplant derived largely from freshly generated T cells.

This TCR derives from a boy less than two years old with acute myeloid leukemia, due to receive a stem cell transplant. The sequencing used PBMCs, collected before TCRalphabeta/CD19-depleted stem cell transplant. The V call is TRBV7-8, the J call TRBJ2-3, with 10 bases lining up with TRBD2. In DNA, the CDR3 is TGTGCCAGCAGGGGACTAGCGACAGATACGCAGTATTTT. As protein: CASRGLATDTQYF.